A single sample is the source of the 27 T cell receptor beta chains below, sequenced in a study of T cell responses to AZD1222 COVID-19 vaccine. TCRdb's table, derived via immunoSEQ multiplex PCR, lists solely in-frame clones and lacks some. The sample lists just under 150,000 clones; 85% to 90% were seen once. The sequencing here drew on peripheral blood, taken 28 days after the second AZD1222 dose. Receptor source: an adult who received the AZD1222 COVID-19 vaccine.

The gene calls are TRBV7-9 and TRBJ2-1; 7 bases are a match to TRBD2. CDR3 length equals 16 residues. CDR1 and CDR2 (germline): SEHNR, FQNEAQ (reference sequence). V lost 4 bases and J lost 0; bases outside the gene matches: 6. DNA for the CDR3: TGTGCCAGCAGCTCTCCAGCGGGGAGCTCCTACAATGAGCAGTTCTTC. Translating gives CASSSPAGSSYNEQFF.

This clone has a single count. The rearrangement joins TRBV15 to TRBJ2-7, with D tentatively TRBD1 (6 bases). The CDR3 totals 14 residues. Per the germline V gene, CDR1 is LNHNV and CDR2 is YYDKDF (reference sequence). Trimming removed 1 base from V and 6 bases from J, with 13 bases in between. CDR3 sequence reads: CATSRGSQGSEQYF. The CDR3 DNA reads TGTGCCACCAGCAGAGGAAGCCAGGGGAGCGAGCAGTACTTC.

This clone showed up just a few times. The CDR3 loop is CASSYKEVAAGETQYF. DNA for the CDR3: TGTGCCAGCAGCTACAAGGAGGTAGCGGCCGGAGAGACCCAGTACTTC. The V call is TRBV3-1 (or the pseudogene TRBV3-2), the J call TRBJ2-5; possibly TRBD2 for D (6 bases). Per germline, CDR1 LGHDT and CDR2 YNNKEL (reference sequence). V shed 5 bases and J shed 4 bases, with 20 bases lying between them. This CDR3 has 16 residues.

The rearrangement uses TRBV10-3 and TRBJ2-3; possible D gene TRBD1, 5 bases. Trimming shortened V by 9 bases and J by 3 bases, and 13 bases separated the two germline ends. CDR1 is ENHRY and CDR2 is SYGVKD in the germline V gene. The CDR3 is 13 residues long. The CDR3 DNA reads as TGTGCCATGCAGGCCAAGGGGACAGATACGCAGTATTTT. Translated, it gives CAMQAKGTDTQYF.

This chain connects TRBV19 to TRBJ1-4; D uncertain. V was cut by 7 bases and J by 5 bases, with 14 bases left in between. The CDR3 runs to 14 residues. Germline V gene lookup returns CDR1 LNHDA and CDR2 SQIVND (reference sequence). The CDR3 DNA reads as TGTGCCAGTAAGGTCGAGGGTTTGAATGAAAAACTGTTTTTT. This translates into CASKVEGLNEKLFF.

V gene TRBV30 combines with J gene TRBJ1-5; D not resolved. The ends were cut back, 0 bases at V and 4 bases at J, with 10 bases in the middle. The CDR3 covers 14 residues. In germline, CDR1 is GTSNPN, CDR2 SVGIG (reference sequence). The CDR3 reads CAWSVQSSNQPQHF. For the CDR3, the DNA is TGTGCCTGGAGTGTACAAAGTTCTAATCAGCCCCAGCATTTT.

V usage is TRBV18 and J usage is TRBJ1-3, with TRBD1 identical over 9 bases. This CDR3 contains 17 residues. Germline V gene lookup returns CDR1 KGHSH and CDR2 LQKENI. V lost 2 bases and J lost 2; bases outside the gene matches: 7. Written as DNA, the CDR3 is TGTGCCAGCTCACCAAGGGACAGGGCGCGGACTGGAAACACCATATATTTT. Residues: CASSPRDRARTGNTIYF. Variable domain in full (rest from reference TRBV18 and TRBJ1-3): NAGVMQNPRHLVRRRGQEARLRCSPMKGHSHVYWYRQLPEEGLKFMVYLQKENIIDESGMPKERFSAEFPKEGPSILRIQQVVRGDSAAYFCASSPRDRARTGNTIYFGEGSWLTVV.

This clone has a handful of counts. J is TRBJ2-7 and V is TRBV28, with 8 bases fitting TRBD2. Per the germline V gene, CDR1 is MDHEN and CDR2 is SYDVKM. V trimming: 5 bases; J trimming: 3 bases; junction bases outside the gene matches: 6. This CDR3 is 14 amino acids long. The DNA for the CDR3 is TGTGCCAGCAGTCTACCGGGACTAGTCTACGAGCAGTACTTC. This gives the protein CASSLPGLVYEQYF.

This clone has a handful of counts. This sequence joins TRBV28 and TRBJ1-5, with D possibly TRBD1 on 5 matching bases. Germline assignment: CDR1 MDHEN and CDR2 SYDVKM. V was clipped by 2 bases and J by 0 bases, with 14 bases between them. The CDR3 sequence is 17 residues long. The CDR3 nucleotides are TGTGCCAGCAGTTTAAACGGTTGGGGCTATAGCAATCAGCCCCAGCATTTT. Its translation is CASSLNGWGYSNQPQHF.

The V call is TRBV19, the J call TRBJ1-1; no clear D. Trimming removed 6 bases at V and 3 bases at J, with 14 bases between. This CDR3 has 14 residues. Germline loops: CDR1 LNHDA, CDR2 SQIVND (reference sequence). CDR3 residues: CASRGSVWDTEAFF. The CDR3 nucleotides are TGTGCCAGTAGAGGAAGCGTTTGGGACACTGAAGCTTTCTTT.

The CDR3 nucleotides are TGTGCCACCAGCATCCGGGACAGGGGGCACCAAGAGACCCAGTACTTC. This codes for CATSIRDRGHQETQYF. The rearrangement joins TRBV15 to TRBJ2-5; 12 nucleotides match TRBD1. The CDR3 consists of 16 residues. In germline, CDR1 is LNHNV, CDR2 YYDKDF (reference sequence). V was clipped by 4 bases and J by 0 bases; unmatched bases: 3.

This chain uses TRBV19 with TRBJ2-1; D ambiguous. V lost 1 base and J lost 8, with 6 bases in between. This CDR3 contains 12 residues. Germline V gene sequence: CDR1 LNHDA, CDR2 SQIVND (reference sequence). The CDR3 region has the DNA TGTGCCAGTAGTATAGGCTGGGATGAGCAGTTCTTC. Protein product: CASSIGWDEQFF. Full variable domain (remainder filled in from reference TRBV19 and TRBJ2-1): DGGITQSPKYLFRKEGQNVTLSCEQNLNHDAMYWYRQDPGQGLRLIYYSQIVNDFQKGDIAEGYSVSREKKESFPLTVTSAQKNPTAFYLCASSIGWDEQFFGPGTRLTVL.

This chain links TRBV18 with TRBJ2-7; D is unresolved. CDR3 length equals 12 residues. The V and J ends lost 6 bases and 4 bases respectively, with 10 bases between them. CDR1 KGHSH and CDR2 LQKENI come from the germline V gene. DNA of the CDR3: TGTGCCAGCTCCCCTAACTTGTACGAGCAGTACTTC. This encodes CASSPNLYEQYF.

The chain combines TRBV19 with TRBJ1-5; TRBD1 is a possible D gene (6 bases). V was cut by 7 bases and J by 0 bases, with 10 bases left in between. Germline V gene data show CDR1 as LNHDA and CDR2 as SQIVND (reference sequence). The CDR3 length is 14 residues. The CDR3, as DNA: TGTGCCAGTATCGACAGGTATAGCAATCAGCCCCAGCATTTT. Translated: CASIDRYSNQPQHF.

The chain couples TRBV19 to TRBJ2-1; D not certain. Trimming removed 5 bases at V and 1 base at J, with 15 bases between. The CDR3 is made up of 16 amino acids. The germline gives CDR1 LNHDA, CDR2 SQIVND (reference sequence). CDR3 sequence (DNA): TGTGCCAGTAGTGCCGCGCTAGGCTTTTCCTACAATGAGCAGTTCTTC. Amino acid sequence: CASSAALGFSYNEQFF.

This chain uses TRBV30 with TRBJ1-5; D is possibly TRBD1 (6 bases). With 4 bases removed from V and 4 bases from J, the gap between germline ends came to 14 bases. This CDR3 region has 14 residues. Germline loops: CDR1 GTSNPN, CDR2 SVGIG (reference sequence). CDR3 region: CAWTTQGGNQPQHF. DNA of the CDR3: TGTGCCTGGACCACACAGGGTGGGAATCAGCCCCAGCATTTT.

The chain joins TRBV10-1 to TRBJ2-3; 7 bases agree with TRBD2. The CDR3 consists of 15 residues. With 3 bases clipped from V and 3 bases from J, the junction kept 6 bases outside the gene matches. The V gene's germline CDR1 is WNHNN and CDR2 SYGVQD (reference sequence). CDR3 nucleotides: TGCGCCAGCAGTGAAGGTGTCGGGGGGACAGATACGCAGTATTTT. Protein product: CASSEGVGGTDTQYF.

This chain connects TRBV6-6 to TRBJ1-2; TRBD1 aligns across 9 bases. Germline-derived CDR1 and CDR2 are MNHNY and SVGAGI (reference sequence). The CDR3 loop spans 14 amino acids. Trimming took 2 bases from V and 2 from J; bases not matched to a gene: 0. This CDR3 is CASSYDRGNYGYTF. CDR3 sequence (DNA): TGTGCCAGCAGTTACGACAGGGGGAACTATGGCTACACCTTC.

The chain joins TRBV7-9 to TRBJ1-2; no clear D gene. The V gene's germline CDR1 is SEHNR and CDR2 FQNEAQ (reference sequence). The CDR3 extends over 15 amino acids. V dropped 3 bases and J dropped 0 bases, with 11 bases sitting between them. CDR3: CASSFREDANYGYTF. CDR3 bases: TGTGCCAGCAGCTTTCGGGAGGATGCTAACTATGGCTACACCTTC.

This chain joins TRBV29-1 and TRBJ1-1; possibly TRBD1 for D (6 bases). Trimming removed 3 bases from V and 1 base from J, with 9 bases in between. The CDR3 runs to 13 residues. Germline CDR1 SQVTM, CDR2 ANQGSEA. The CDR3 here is CSVDKGGNTEAFF. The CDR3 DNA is TGCAGCGTTGATAAGGGGGGGAACACTGAAGCTTTCTTT.

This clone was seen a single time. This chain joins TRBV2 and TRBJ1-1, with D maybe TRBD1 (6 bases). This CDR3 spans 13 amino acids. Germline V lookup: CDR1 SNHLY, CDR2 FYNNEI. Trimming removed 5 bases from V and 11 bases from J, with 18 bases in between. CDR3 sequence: CASSPQGGGAAFF. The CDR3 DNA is TGTGCCAGCAGTCCACAAGGGGGGGGCGCGGCTTTCTTT.

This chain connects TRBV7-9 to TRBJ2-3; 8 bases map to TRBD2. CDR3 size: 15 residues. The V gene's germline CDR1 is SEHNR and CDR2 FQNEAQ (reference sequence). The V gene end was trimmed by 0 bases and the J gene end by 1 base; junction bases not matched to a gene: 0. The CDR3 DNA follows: TGTGCCAGCAGCTTAGCTAGCGGGGGCACAGATACGCAGTATTTT. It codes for CASSLASGGTDTQYF. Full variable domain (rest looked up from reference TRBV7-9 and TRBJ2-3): DTGVSQNPRHKITKRGQNVTFRCDPISEHNRLYWYRQTLGQGPEFLTYFQNEAQLEKSRLLSDRFSAERPKGSFSTLEIQRTEQGDSAMYLCASSLASGGTDTQYFGPGTRLTVL.

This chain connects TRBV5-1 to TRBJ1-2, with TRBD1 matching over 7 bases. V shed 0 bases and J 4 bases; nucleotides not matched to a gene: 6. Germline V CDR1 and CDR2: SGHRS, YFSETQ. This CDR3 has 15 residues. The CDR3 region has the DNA TGCGCCAGCAGCTTGGGGGGACAGTCTGCCTATGGCTACACCTTC. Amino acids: CASSLGGQSAYGYTF. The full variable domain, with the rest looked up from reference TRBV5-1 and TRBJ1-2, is KAGVTQTPRYLIKTRGQQVTLSCSPISGHRSVSWYQQTPGQGLQFLFEYFSETQRNKGNFPGRFSGRQFSNSRSEMNVSTLELGDSALYLCASSLGGQSAYGYTFGSGTRLTVV.

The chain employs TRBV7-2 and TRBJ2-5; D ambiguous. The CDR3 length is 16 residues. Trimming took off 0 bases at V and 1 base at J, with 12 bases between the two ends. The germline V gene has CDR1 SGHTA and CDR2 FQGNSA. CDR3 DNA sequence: TGTGCCAGCAGCTTAGCTAAGGCCCGCACCCAAGAGACCCAGTACTTC. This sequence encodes CASSLAKARTQETQYF.

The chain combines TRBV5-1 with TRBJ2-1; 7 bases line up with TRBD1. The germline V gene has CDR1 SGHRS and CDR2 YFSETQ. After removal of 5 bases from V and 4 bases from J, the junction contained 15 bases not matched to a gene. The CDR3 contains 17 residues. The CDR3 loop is CASSSGPRDSYYNEQFF. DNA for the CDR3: TGCGCCAGCAGTTCGGGCCCCCGGGACAGCTATTACAATGAGCAGTTCTTC.

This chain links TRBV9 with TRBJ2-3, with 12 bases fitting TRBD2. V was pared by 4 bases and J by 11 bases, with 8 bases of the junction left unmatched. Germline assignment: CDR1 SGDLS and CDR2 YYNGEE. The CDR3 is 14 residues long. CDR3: CASSFGTSGYVQYF. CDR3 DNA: TGTGCCAGCAGCTTTGGGACTAGCGGGTACGTGCAGTATTTT. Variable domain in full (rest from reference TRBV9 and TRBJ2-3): DSGVTQTPKHLITATGQRVTLRCSPRSGDLSVYWYQQSLDQGLQFLIQYYNGEERAKGNILERFSAQQFPDLHSELNLSSLELGDSALYFCASSFGTSGYVQYFGPGTRLTVL.

The CDR3 DNA follows: TGTGCTAGTGGGGTAGACAGGGGGGCCGAAGCTTTCTTT. Its protein is CASGVDRGAEAFF. The genes are TRBV12-5 and TRBJ1-1; TRBD1 aligns across 9 bases. The CDR3 extends over 13 amino acids. Germline-derived CDR1 and CDR2 are LGHNT and FRNRAP. V lost 6 bases and J lost 8; bases outside the gene matches: 7.